These T cell receptor beta chains were read from a single sample in a study of blood T cell repertoires in COVID-19. Profiled with immunoSEQ multiplex PCR; TCRdb holds only in-frame clones, not every one. The table includes 31,000 or so clones, roughly nine tenths detected once. The sequenced material came from peripheral blood. Source of these receptors: a man older than 75 with acute or convalescent COVID-19. The conserved cysteine and the conserved F or W are not part of the CDR3 here. Each record gives: CDR3 length, V gene, J gene, CDR3 protein.

13	TRBV7-2	TRBJ2-5	ASSLSRQGKETQY
14	TRBV5-6	TRBJ2-5	ASSLGGWTGRETQY
8	TRBV29-1	TRBJ2-1	SVERDPKF
12	TRBV6-5	TRBJ2-1	ASSAGGSYNEQF
9	TRBV30	TRBJ2-2	AWGSTGELF
15	TRBV7-8	TRBJ1-4	ASSLAWGLRTNEKLF
13	TRBV27	TRBJ1-2	ASSSLTGGNDGYT
12	TRBV28	TRBJ1-6	ASSLTEYNSPLH
12	TRBV30	TRBJ2-2	AWRRIGNTGELF
16	TRBV4-1	TRBJ2-2	ASRAFPLWSKNTGELF
13	TRBV24-1	TRBJ2-1	ATSDLKRDYNEQF
11	TRBV18	TRBJ2-2	ASSAPGTGELF
12	TRBV5-1	TRBJ1-3	ASSLGTSGNTIY
13	TRBV7-8	TRBJ2-7	ASSVLVGGTYEQY
12	TRBV7-2	TRBJ2-5	ASSLDRYQETQY
12	TRBV5-6	TRBJ1-1	ASSLASLNTEAF
11	TRBV19	TRBJ1-5	ASSIRFSQPQH